One and the same sample provided the 24 T cell receptor beta chains below, sequenced in a study of T cell repertoires in cytomegalovirus infection. TCRdb passed the reads through MiXCR, listing each CDR3 protein once. The profile shows about 920,000 distinct CDR3 sequences, approximately 32% of them singletons. Their specific antigens are unknown. The sample consisted of cultured CD8+ T cells from PBMCs, taken from culture after CMV antigen stimulation. These TCRs come from a human donor in good health (CMV status not recorded). Some clones in this sample may be carry-over from other donors' samples.

This chain uses TRBV4-1 with TRBJ1-2, with unresolved D. The CDR3 sequence is 16 residues long. Per the germline V gene, CDR1 is MGHRA and CDR2 is YSYEKL. Trimming left V 0 bases short and J 6 bases short, with 17 bases between. CDR3 DNA sequence: TGCGCCAGCAGCCAAGATTTTCGGACGGGATGGGATGGCTACACCTTC. It yields the protein CASSQDFRTGWDGYTF.

This clonotype was seen at least ten times. The V call is TRBV7-2, the J call TRBJ2-7, with TRBD1 matching 8 bases. Germline loops: CDR1 SGHTA, CDR2 FQGNSA. This CDR3 comprises 14 residues. V was clipped by 2 bases and J by 7 bases; unmatched bases: 7. CDR3: CASSLPGQDGEQYV. CDR3 coding DNA: TGTGCCAGCAGCTTACCGGGACAGGATGGGGAGCAGTACGTC.

The J gene is TRBJ1-3, the V gene TRBV12-3 or TRBV12-4; D may be TRBD1 (6 bases). The CDR3 totals 16 residues. Trimming left V 6 bases short and J 0 bases short, with 15 bases between. The CDR3 DNA reads as TGTGCCAGCAGCCGCCCGGACAGCCGCTCTGGAAACACCATATATTTT. Protein product: CASSRPDSRSGNTIYF.

This clonotype was found a few times. V is TRBV7-8 and J is TRBJ2-7; D not certain. The ends were cut back, 5 bases at V and 1 base at J, with 12 bases in the middle. This CDR3 has 14 amino acids. Germline V gene lookup returns CDR1 SGHVS and CDR2 FQNEAQ. The DNA for the CDR3 is TGTGCCAGCAGCCCCTTAGGAACATCCTACGAGCAGTACGTC. It specifies CASSPLGTSYEQYV.

This rearrangement joins TRBV29-1 to TRBJ1-2, with D hard to call. V lost 7 bases and J 11 bases, leaving 17 bases between the germline ends. The CDR3 loop spans 11 amino acids. CDR1 is SQVTM, CDR2 ANQGSEA, per germline. DNA of the CDR3: TGCAGCGCCTCCGAGGGTCCGGGTTACACCTTC. Translating gives CSASEGPGYTF.

V and J are TRBV12-3 or TRBV12-4 and TRBJ2-1, with D possibly being TRBD2 (6 bases). CDR3 size: 14 residues. Trimming stripped 3 bases from V and 6 bases from J, with 12 bases between. The CDR3 sequence: CASSLGLVVNEQFF. For the CDR3, the DNA is TGTGCCAGCAGTTTGGGACTCGTTGTCAATGAGCAGTTCTTC.

This clonotype occurred a few times. As DNA, the CDR3 is TGTGCCAGCACCCTAAACAGGGTTATCTACGGCTACACCTTC. This encodes CASTLNRVIYGYTF. The gene calls are TRBV12-3 or TRBV12-4 and TRBJ1-2, with D tentatively TRBD1 (6 bases). The V end was cut by 7 bases, the J end by 8 bases, with 20 bases between. The CDR3 has 14 residues.

This clonotype was detected only a few times. The rearrangement links TRBV4-2 to TRBJ1-2, with a tentative D call TRBD1 (5 bases). CDR3 size: 17 residues. The V gene lost 0 bases and the J gene lost 2 bases, with 16 bases spanning the gap. CDR1 is LGHNA, CDR2 YNFKEQ, per germline. The CDR3 region has the DNA TGTGCCAGCAGCCAAGATCGGTTTGTCGGGGCCAACTATGGCTACACCTTC. Protein: CASSQDRFVGANYGYTF.

This clonotype was seen ten or more times. V and J are TRBV7-3 and TRBJ1-1; TRBD1 might be the D (6 bases). Germline V CDR1 and CDR2: SGHTA, FQGTGA. The V gene lost 2 bases and the J gene lost 1 base, with 11 bases spanning the gap. The CDR3 runs to 15 residues. This CDR3 reads CASSLSATGNTEAFF. CDR3 nucleotide sequence: TGTGCCAGCAGCTTATCAGCGACAGGGAACACTGAAGCTTTCTTT.

The chain recombines TRBV20-1 with TRBJ2-7; 8 nucleotides agree with TRBD1. Germline loops: CDR1 DFQATT, CDR2 SNEGSKA (reference sequence). CDR3 length: 15 residues. Trimming removed 2 bases from V and 4 bases from J; junction bases left unmatched: 10. DNA of the CDR3: TGCAGTGCTAGATACCGGGACAGGAGCCCTTACGAGCAGTACTTC. It is translated as CSARYRDRSPYEQYF.

The chain uses TRBV11-3 and TRBJ2-1, with TRBD2 identical over 8 bases. Germline CDR1 and CDR2: SGHNT and YENEEA. There are 16 residues in the CDR3. The V gene end was trimmed by 3 bases and the J gene end by 2 bases; junction bases not matched to a gene: 6. CDR3 in DNA: TGTGCCAGCAGCTTTTACGGGGGGGCCCCCTACAATGAGCAGTTCTTC. Its protein product is CASSFYGGAPYNEQFF.

This clonotype was picked up a small number of times. The V gene is TRBV13, the J gene TRBJ2-1; 9 bases fit TRBD1. The CDR3 loop spans 15 amino acids. The V and J ends lost 5 bases and 8 bases, in that order; junction bases with no gene match: 10. Per the germline V gene, CDR1 is PRHDT and CDR2 is FYEKMQ (reference sequence). CDR3: CASSNRGQEWDEQFF. For the CDR3, the DNA is TGTGCCAGCAGCAACAGGGGGCAGGAATGGGATGAGCAGTTCTTC.

This clonotype was found many times. The chain uses TRBV6-2 or TRBV6-3 and TRBJ2-7, with D tentatively TRBD2 (6 bases). The CDR3 contains 14 residues. Trimming removed 5 bases at V and 6 bases at J, with 17 bases between. Germline V lookup: CDR1 MNHEY, CDR2 SVGEGT. CDR3 sequence reads: CASSNREIPSEQYF. The CDR3 region has the DNA TGTGCCAGCAGTAATCGGGAGATTCCAAGCGAGCAGTACTTC.

A few counts support this clonotype. V and J are TRBV12-5 and TRBJ2-7, with no clear D. Trimming removed 5 bases at V and 4 bases at J, with 9 bases between. Germline loops: CDR1 LGHNT, CDR2 FRNRAP. The CDR3 extends over 12 amino acids. The CDR3 DNA reads TGTGCTAGTGGTCTCGACGGATACGAGCAGTACTTC. Its translation is CASGLDGYEQYF.

V usage is TRBV6-6 and J usage is TRBJ2-5; D not certain. Trimming cost V 6 bases and J 7 bases, with 12 bases left between them. From germline, CDR1 is MNHNY and CDR2 SVGAGI (reference sequence). The CDR3 contains 12 residues. CDR3 amino acids: CASRESAGTQYF. The CDR3 DNA follows: TGTGCCAGCAGGGAATCTGCCGGGACCCAGTACTTC.

The genes are TRBV28 and TRBJ2-5; 13 bases fit TRBD2. The CDR3 is 18 amino acids. Germline-derived CDR1 and CDR2 are MDHEN and SYDVKM. Trimming cost V 4 bases and J 1 base; bases outside gene matches: 9. CDR3 in DNA: TGTGCCAGCAGTTCGTTAAGACTAGCGGGGGGTCTCCAAGAGACCCAGTACTTC. The encoded protein is CASSSLRLAGGLQETQYF. The variable domain in full, with the rest retrieved from reference TRBV28 and TRBJ2-5, is DVKVTQSSRYLVKRTGEKVFLECVQDMDHENMFWYRQDPGLGLRLIYFSYDVKMKEKGDIPEGYSVSREKKERFSLILESASTNQTSMYLCASSSLRLAGGLQETQYFGPGTRLLVL.

This clonotype was observed at least ten times. V is TRBV19 and J is TRBJ1-2, with D maybe TRBD1 (5 bases). Germline CDR1 and CDR2: LNHDA and SQIVND (reference sequence). CDR3 length: 14 residues. Trimming removed 2 bases from V and 4 bases from J, with 11 bases in between. The CDR3 loop is CASSIPGDAYGYTF. The DNA for the CDR3 is TGTGCCAGTAGTATACCCGGGGACGCCTATGGCTACACCTTC.

The rearrangement joins TRBV5-4 to TRBJ2-7; D tentatively fits TRBD1 or TRBD2 (5 bases each). The CDR3 length is 14 residues. V lost 0 bases and J 7 bases, leaving 14 bases between the germline ends. Per germline, CDR1 SGHNT and CDR2 YYREEE (reference sequence). The CDR3 loop is CASSLEGAGSEQYF. For the CDR3, the DNA is TGTGCCAGCAGCTTGGAAGGGGCAGGGAGTGAGCAGTACTTC.

The rearrangement uses TRBV5-6 and TRBJ2-1; TRBD2 matches 7 bases. The CDR3 runs 17 residues. Germline V CDR1 and CDR2: SGHDT, YYEEEE. The J segment lost 3 bases and the V segment lost 0 bases, leaving 9 bases of the junction unmatched. The CDR3 nucleotides are TGTGCCAGCAGCTTGGAAGCGGGGTTTTCATACTACAATGAGCAGTTCTTC. Translation gives CASSLEAGFSYYNEQFF. Filled out from reference TRBV5-6 and TRBJ2-1, the complete variable domain reads DAGVTQSPTHLIKTRGQQVTLRCSPKSGHDTVSWYQQALGQGPQFIFQYYEEEERQRGNFPDRFSGHQFPNYSSELNVNALLLGDSALYLCASSLEAGFSYYNEQFFGPGTRLTVL.

In its sample, this clonotype was seen many times. The chain carries TRBV25-1 and TRBJ2-5; the D call may be TRBD1 or TRBD2 (6 bases each). This CDR3 region has 20 residues. Trimming took 0 bases from V and 5 from J, leaving 28 bases between them. From germline, CDR1 is MGHDK and CDR2 SYGVNS. The CDR3 protein is CASSEYGEYSGSRGEETQYF. The CDR3 DNA follows: TGTGCCAGCAGTGAATATGGGGAATATTCAGGATCTAGGGGGGAGGAGACCCAGTACTTC.

As for this clonotype: This sequence may be a read error, since a much larger clone differs from it by one base. The rearrangement links TRBV7-2 to TRBJ2-1; 9 bases are a match to TRBD1. Germline CDR1 and CDR2: SGHTA and FQGNSA. Losses at the gene ends were 8 bases for V and 1 base for J; bases not matched to a gene: 15. CDR3 length: 18 residues. This chain's CDR3 is CASGTSPTGTGSYNEQFF. DNA for the CDR3: TGTGCCAGCGGCACGAGCCCAACCGGGACAGGGTCCTACAATGAGCAGTTCTTC.

J is TRBJ2-2 and V is TRBV10-2, with 14 bases matching TRBD2. This CDR3 comprises 16 residues. V shed 6 bases, J shed 4 bases, and the junction held 4 bases outside the gene matches. CDR1 is WSHSY and CDR2 is SAAADI in the germline V gene. CDR3 in DNA: TGCGCCAGCAGGGAGACTAGCGGGGGGGCCACCGGGGAGCTGTTTTTT. This translates into CASRETSGGATGELFF.

This clonotype came up a few times. J is TRBJ2-7 and V is TRBV6-1; TRBD1 agrees at 9 bases. This CDR3 spans 15 amino acids. Trimming cost V 6 bases and J 4 bases; bases outside gene matches: 10. The germline V gene encodes CDR1 MNHNS and CDR2 SASEGT. CDR3 residues: CASSLTGTGPYEQYF. CDR3 nucleotide sequence: TGTGCCAGCAGCCTAACCGGGACAGGGCCTTACGAGCAGTACTTC.

This sequence joins TRBV28 and TRBJ1-2; 7 bases align to TRBD1. Germline V gene sequence: CDR1 MDHEN, CDR2 SYDVKM. With 3 bases clipped from V and 5 bases from J, the junction kept 9 bases outside the gene matches. The CDR3 has 15 amino acids. The CDR3 protein is CASSLMRGRQYGYTF. The CDR3 nucleotides are TGTGCCAGCAGTTTGATGAGGGGGCGCCAGTATGGCTACACCTTC.